The 17 T cell receptor beta chains below come from one sample, sequenced in a study of OX40 agonist ivuxolimab in advanced cancers. Repertoires were generated with immunoSEQ multiplex PCR, while TCRdb's copy carries only in-frame clones and drops some. The table records 45,000 to 75,000 clones, 70% to 80% of them present only once. The sequencing used CD4+ or CD8+ T cells sorted from blood, collected in a trial of the OX40 agonist ivuxolimab. The receptors originated from an adult with an advanced solid tumor such as melanoma, head and neck, liver or kidney cancer.

The chain couples TRBV5-4 to TRBJ2-7; possibly TRBD1 for D (5 bases). CDR1 and CDR2 from the germline V gene are SGHNT and YYREEE (reference sequence). The V and J ends lost 2 bases and 0 bases respectively, with 15 bases between them. CDR3 length: 16 residues. The CDR3: CASSFPGMMSSYEQYF. DNA of the CDR3: TGTGCCAGCAGCTTTCCAGGGATGATGAGCTCCTACGAGCAGTACTTC. The variable domain in full, with the rest retrieved from reference TRBV5-4 and TRBJ2-7, is ETGVTQSPTHLIKTRGQQVTLRCSSQSGHNTVSWYQQALGQGPQFIFQYYREEENGRGNFPPRFSGLQFPNYSSELNVNALELDDSALYLCASSFPGMMSSYEQYFGPGTRLTVT.

This clone showed up just once. The rearrangement uses TRBV27 and TRBJ2-7; tentatively, D is TRBD2 (5 bases). CDR1 is MNHEY, CDR2 SMNVEV, per germline (reference sequence). With 3 bases removed from V and 2 bases from J, the gap between germline ends came to 14 bases. This CDR3 region has 15 residues. CDR3: CASSFRLDYPYEQYF. DNA for the CDR3: TGTGCCAGCAGTTTTAGACTCGACTACCCCTACGAGCAGTACTTC.

The chain has TRBV10-3 and TRBJ1-4; D is undetermined. Germline V gene sequence: CDR1 ENHRY, CDR2 SYGVKD. The length of the CDR3 is 14 residues. Trimming left V 5 bases short and J 8 bases short, with 15 bases between. This CDR3 is CAISLDRRAEKLFF. For the CDR3, the DNA is TGTGCCATCAGTTTAGATCGTAGGGCAGAAAAACTGTTTTTT.

This clone has only a few counts. V usage is TRBV27 and J usage is TRBJ2-3; D uncertain. The CDR3 covers 14 residues. Germline CDR1 reads MNHEY; CDR2 reads SMNVEV (reference sequence). V lost 0 bases, J lost 2 bases, and 6 bases lay in between. The CDR3, as DNA: TGTGCCAGCAGTTTATCGAGTCCCACAGATACGCAGTATTTT. This codes for CASSLSSPTDTQYF.

This clone has just one count. V is TRBV5-1 and J is TRBJ2-3; D gene ambiguous. Germline V CDR1 and CDR2: SGHRS, YFSETQ. The germline V and J ends were trimmed by 4 bases and 2 bases, with 8 bases remaining between them. The CDR3 totals 13 residues. CDR3 bases: TGCGCCAGCAGCGAAGCATTCACAGATACGCAGTATTTT. Its protein product is CASSEAFTDTQYF.

This chain connects TRBV5-5 to TRBJ1-1, with D hard to call. Trimming removed 3 bases at V and 3 bases at J, with 12 bases between. CDR1 SGHKS and CDR2 YYEKEE come from the germline V gene (reference sequence). The CDR3 extends over 14 amino acids. The CDR3: CASSYLISDTEAFF. CDR3 DNA sequence: TGTGCCAGCAGCTATTTGATTTCGGACACTGAAGCTTTCTTT.

V is TRBV5-1 and J is TRBJ2-2, with D tentatively TRBD2 (7 bases). Trimming shortened V by 5 bases and J by 4 bases, and 12 bases separated the two germline ends. Germline CDR1 is SGHRS and CDR2 is YFSETQ. The CDR3 runs to 14 residues. DNA of the CDR3: TGCGCCAGCAGAAAAGGGGGGGTCACCGGGGAGCTGTTTTTT. It translates to CASRKGGVTGELFF.

The CDR3 region is CASSGLAAYEQYF. DNA for the CDR3: TGTGCCAGCAGTGGGCTAGCGGCCTACGAGCAGTACTTC. The rearrangement uses TRBV2 and TRBJ2-7, with 7 bases fitting TRBD2. The CDR3 sequence is 13 residues long. Germline CDR1 SNHLY, CDR2 FYNNEI. With V trimmed by 4 bases and J by 2 bases, 2 bases remained unmatched.

The chain recombines TRBV27 with TRBJ1-1; perhaps TRBD1 as D (5 bases). Germline loops: CDR1 MNHEY, CDR2 SMNVEV (reference sequence). The CDR3 extends over 14 amino acids. With 10 bases removed from V and 0 bases from J, the gap between germline ends came to 15 bases. For the CDR3, the DNA is TGTGCCACGTCCCGGGACGGAATGAACACTGAAGCTTTCTTT. It yields the protein CATSRDGMNTEAFF.

The gene calls are TRBV11-2 and TRBJ1-6; no clear D. Trimming removed 4 bases at V and 10 bases at J, with 11 bases between. There are 13 residues in the CDR3. Germline CDR1 reads SGHAT; CDR2 reads FQNNGV. The CDR3 here is CASSSTLPSPLHF. In DNA, the CDR3 is TGTGCCAGCAGCTCAACCTTACCGTCACCCCTCCACTTT.

This chain joins TRBV2 and TRBJ1-1, with D hard to call. The V gene lost 6 bases and the J gene lost 1 base, with 9 bases spanning the gap. This CDR3 is built from 13 residues. CDR1 is SNHLY, CDR2 FYNNEI, per germline. The CDR3 bases are TGTGCCAGCAGGCGGGAAGCGAACACTGAAGCTTTCTTT. It yields the protein CASRREANTEAFF.

The chain employs TRBV19 and TRBJ2-1; a weak D match, TRBD2 (5 bases). The CDR3 totals 16 residues. The V end lost 1 base, the J end lost 7 bases, and 17 bases lay between the germline ends. CDR1 and CDR2 from the germline V gene are LNHDA and SQIVND (reference sequence). This CDR3 is CASSIGTGEARNEQFF. CDR3 DNA: TGTGCCAGTAGTATAGGGACCGGGGAAGCGCGGAATGAGCAGTTCTTC.

The rearrangement links TRBV9 to TRBJ2-2, with D possibly TRBD1 on 6 matching bases. The CDR3 is made up of 17 amino acids. The ends were cut back, 0 bases at V and 0 bases at J, with 12 bases in the middle. Germline V gene sequence: CDR1 SGDLS, CDR2 YYNGEE. CDR3 amino acids: CASSVARQGTNTGELFF. The CDR3 bases are TGTGCCAGCAGCGTAGCTCGGCAGGGGACGAACACCGGGGAGCTGTTTTTT.

A few counts support this clone. The chain couples TRBV2 to TRBJ1-2; TRBD1 might be the D (5 bases). Germline loops: CDR1 SNHLY, CDR2 FYNNEI. V lost 1 base, J lost 7 bases, and 10 bases lay in between. The CDR3 is made up of 13 amino acids. The CDR3 DNA is TGTGCCAGCAGTGAAGGGGGGTCACTTGGCTACACCTTC. It translates to CASSEGGSLGYTF. Filled out from reference TRBV2 and TRBJ1-2, the complete variable domain reads EPEVTQTPSHQVTQMGQEVILRCVPISNHLYFYWYRQILGQKVEFLVSFYNNEISEKSEIFDDQFSVERPDGSNFTLKIRSTKLEDSAMYFCASSEGGSLGYTFGSGTRLTVV.

The chain combines TRBV6-5 with TRBJ1-2, with unresolved D. Per germline, CDR1 MNHEY and CDR2 SVGAGI. This CDR3 has 14 amino acids. V was pared by 4 bases and J by 6 bases, with 15 bases between. The CDR3 is CASSLMAARDGYTF. CDR3 in DNA: TGTGCCAGCAGTTTGATGGCAGCTAGGGATGGCTACACCTTC.

The chain joins TRBV4-2 to TRBJ1-3; 9 nucleotides align to TRBD1. The CDR3 contains 17 residues. Germline values: CDR1 LGHNA, CDR2 YNFKEQ. V lost 0 bases and J lost 2; bases outside the gene matches: 5. Here the CDR3 reads CASSQDQGQGAGNTIYF. The CDR3 DNA reads as TGTGCCAGCAGCCAAGATCAGGGACAGGGAGCTGGAAACACCATATATTTT.

This rearrangement joins TRBV19 to TRBJ1-1; D gene unclear. The germline gives CDR1 LNHDA, CDR2 SQIVND (reference sequence). The CDR3 runs to 14 residues. Trimming took off 6 bases at V and 1 base at J, with 12 bases between the two ends. CDR3 sequence (DNA): TGTGCCAGTAGCCTACAAGGACGGAACACTGAAGCTTTCTTT. Translation: CASSLQGRNTEAFF.